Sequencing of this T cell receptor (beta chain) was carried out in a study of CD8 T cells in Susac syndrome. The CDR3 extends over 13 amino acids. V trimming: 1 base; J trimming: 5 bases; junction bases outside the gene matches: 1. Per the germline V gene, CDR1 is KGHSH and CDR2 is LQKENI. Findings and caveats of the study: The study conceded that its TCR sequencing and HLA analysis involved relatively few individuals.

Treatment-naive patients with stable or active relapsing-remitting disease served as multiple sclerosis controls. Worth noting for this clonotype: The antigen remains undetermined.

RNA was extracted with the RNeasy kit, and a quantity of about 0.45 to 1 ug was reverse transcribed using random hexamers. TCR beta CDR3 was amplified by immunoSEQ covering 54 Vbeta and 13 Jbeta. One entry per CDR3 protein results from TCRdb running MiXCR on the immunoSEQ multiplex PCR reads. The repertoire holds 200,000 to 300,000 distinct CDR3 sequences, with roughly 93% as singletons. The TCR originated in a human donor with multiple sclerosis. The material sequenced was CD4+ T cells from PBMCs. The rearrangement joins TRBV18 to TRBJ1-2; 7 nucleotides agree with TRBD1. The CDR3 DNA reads TGTGCCAGCTCACCACAGGGGGCTTATGGCTACACCTTC. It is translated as CASSPQGAYGYTF.